This T cell receptor beta chain derives from a study of CD8 T cells in ankylosing spondylitis. Per germline, CDR1 LGHDT and CDR2 YNNKEL (reference sequence). The ends lost 4 bases at V and 1 base at J; junction bases unmatched: 2. The CDR3 sequence is 15 residues long. One entry per CDR3 protein, called by TCRdb with MiXCR from the 5' RACE reads. The table records roughly 150,000 distinct CDR3 sequences, about a third of them present only once. Study conclusions and caveats: Enrichment of disease-linked clones was reportedly significant in matched ankylosing spondylitis synovial fluid. Before this, some motif variants had been reported in reactive arthritis synovial fluid and blood. Among TCR beta sequences, a motif of 7 to 9 highly homologous variants appeared characteristic of ankylosing spondylitis blood. Disease-linked clones had a CD8+ phenotype and relatively low frequency in peripheral blood.

This clonotype was observed many times. Its antigen is as yet unknown. Specimen: synovial fluid, either unsorted or a sorted T cell fraction (not recorded which). The sequence derives from a male donor with ankylosing spondylitis. The chain has TRBV3-1 and TRBJ1-1; TRBD1 matches 11 bases. The CDR3 loop is CASSPGTGGNTEAFF. CDR3 nucleotide sequence: TGTGCCAGCAGCCCCGGGACAGGGGGGAACACTGAAGCTTTCTTT.